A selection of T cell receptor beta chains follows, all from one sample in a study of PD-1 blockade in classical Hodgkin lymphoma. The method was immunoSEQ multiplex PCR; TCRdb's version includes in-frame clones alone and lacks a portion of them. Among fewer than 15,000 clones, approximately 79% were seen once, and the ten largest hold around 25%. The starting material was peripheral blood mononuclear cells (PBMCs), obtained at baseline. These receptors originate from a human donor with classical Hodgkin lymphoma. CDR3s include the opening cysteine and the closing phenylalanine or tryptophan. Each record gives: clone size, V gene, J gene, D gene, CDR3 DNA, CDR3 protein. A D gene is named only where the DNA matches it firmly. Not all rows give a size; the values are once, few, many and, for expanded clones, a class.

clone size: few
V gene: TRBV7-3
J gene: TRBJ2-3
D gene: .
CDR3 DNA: TGTGCCAGCAGCCCACAGGGTCTCAGCACAGATACGCAGTATTTT
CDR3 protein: CASSPQGLSTDTQYF

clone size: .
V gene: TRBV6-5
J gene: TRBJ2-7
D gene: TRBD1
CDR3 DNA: TGTGCCAGCTCCTGGGGGACAGGGGGCTTCGAGCAGTACTTC
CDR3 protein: CASSWGTGGFEQYF

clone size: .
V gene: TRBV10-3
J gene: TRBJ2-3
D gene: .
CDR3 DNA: TGTGCCATCAGTGAGTTGGCAGATACGCAGTATTTT
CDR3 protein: CAISELADTQYF

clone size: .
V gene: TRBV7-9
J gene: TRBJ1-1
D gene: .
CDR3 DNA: TGTGCCAGCAGCTCCCAGGGGTCGAACACTGAAGCTTTCTTT
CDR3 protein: CASSSQGSNTEAFF

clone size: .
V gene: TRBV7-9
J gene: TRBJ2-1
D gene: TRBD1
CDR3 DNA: TGTGCCAGCAGCTTCCGGGACAGGGACAATGAGCAGTTCTTC
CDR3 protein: CASSFRDRDNEQFF

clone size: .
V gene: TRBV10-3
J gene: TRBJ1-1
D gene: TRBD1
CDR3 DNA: TGTGCCATCAGGTTGACAGGGGATGTCGATGAAGCTTTCTTT
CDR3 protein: CAIRLTGDVDEAFF

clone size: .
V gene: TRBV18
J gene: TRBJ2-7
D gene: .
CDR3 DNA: TGTGCCAGCTCATCCGGGACCTACGAGCAGTACTTC
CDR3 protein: CASSSGTYEQYF

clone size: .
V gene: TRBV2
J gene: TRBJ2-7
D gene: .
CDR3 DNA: TGTGCCAGCAGTGAGGTAGGGGTCGGAGAGCAGTACTTC
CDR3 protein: CASSEVGVGEQYF

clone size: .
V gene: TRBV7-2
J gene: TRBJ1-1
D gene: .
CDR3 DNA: TGTGCCAGCAGCCCTTTATGGGGGGACGGGGTGAACACTGAAGCTTTCTTT
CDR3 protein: CASSPLWGDGVNTEAFF

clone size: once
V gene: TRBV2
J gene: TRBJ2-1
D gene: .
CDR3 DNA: TGTGCCAGCAGAGTACAAAGGCTAGCGAATGAGCAGTTCTTC
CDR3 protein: CASRVQRLANEQFF

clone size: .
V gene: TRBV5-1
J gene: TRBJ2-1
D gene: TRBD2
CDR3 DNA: TGCGCCAGCAGCCAAGCGGGAAATGAGCAGTTCTTC
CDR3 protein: CASSQAGNEQFF

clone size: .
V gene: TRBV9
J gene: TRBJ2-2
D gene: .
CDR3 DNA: TGTGCCAGCAGCGTGATAAGTGGGACCGGGGAGCTGTTTTTT
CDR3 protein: CASSVISGTGELFF

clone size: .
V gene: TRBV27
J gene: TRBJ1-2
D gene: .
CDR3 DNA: TGTGCCAGCAGTTTGAGGGTTGGCACTAACTATGGCTACACCTTC
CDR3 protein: CASSLRVGTNYGYTF

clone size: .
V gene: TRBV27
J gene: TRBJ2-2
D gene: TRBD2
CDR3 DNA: TGTGCCAGCCGACTCCAGAGGGGAGGGATTAATACCGGGGAGCTGTTTTTT
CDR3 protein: CASRLQRGGINTGELFF

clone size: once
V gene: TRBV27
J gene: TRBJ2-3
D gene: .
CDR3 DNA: TGTGCCAGCAGTCCAACGCTCGGTACGCAGTATTTT
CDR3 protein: CASSPTLGTQYF

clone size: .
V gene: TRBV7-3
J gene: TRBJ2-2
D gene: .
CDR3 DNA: TGTGCCAGCAGCTTAAGGGGGCAGGGGAGCTCCGGGGAGCTGTTTTTT
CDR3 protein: CASSLRGQGSSGELFF

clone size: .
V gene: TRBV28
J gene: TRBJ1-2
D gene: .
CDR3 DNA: TGTGCCAGCAGTTTGAGGGGAGCAGGCTATGGCTACACCTTC
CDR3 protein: CASSLRGAGYGYTF

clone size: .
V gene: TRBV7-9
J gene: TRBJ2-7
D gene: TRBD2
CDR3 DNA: TGTGCCAGCAGTCCGGTGCCCCGGAGGGTAGCGGGAGACTACTACGAGCAGTACTTC
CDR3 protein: CASSPVPRRVAGDYYEQYF

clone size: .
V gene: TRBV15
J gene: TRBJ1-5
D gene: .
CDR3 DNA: TGTGCCACCAGCAGCGTCCCCAATCAGCCCCAGCATTTT
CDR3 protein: CATSSVPNQPQHF

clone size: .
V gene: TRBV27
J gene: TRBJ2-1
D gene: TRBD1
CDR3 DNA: TGTGCCAGCAGTTTTTTAACAGGGGGCCCCAATGAGCAGTTCTTC
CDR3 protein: CASSFLTGGPNEQFF

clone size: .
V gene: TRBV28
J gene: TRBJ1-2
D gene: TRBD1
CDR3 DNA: TGTGCCAGCAGTGCCTCGACCGGGACAGCTTATGGCTACACCTTC
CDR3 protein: CASSASTGTAYGYTF

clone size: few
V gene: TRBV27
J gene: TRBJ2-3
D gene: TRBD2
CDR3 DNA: TGTGCCAGCAAGGAGGGAGGGGGCACAGATACGCAGTATTTT
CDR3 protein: CASKEGGGTDTQYF

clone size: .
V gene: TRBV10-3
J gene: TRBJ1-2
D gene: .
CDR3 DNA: TGTGCCATCAGTGCGGGTCGTTTAGGAGTTTCGTTTCCTGGCTACACCTTC
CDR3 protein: CAISAGRLGVSFPGYTF

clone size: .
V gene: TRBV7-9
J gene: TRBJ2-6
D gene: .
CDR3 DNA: TGTGCCAGCAGCTTAGCAGGGGCGGCCTCTGGGGCCAACGTCCTGACTTTC
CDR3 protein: CASSLAGAASGANVLTF